Listed below are T cell receptor beta chains from one sample, sequenced in a study of blood T cell repertoires in COVID-19. Measured with immunoSEQ multiplex PCR; TCRdb has only the in-frame clones, and not every one. The table has 200,000 to 250,000 clones, approximately 80% seen once; the top ten hold around 6.8%. The sequenced sample was peripheral blood. The receptors were sampled from a woman in her fifties or sixties with acute or convalescent COVID-19. The conserved cysteine and the conserved F or W are not part of the CDR3 here.

V | CDR3
TRBV14 | ASSDDWSDTYEQY
TRBV5-1 | ASSGVDRGFQA
TRBV19 | ASTRGTSGGNYEQY
TRBV18 | ASSPQTGTAGEKLF
TRBV9 | ASSVVAGAQY
TRBV27 | ASSPTGSGSPYEQY
TRBV7-9 | ASSLVPGGAAGYT
TRBV9 | ASPKTLRGGLAKNIQY
TRBV5-1 | ASSTTRGDTDTQY
TRBV27 | ASGERGSTDTQY
TRBV5-1 | ASRLQGDFDTQY
TRBV24-1 | ATGSSGRREETQY
TRBV19 | ASSTVRTLSGNQPQH
TRBV18 | ASSPGGDKQY
TRBV12-3/TRBV12-4 | ASSTGAGELF
TRBV11-2 | ASSLGGGDEQF
TRBV29-1 | SVDEVGQGANEQF
TRBV4-1 | ASSQGPVAGHGYT
TRBV5-1 | ATGTFSTDTQY
TRBV7-2 | ASSLATTGKNSPLH
TRBV24-1 | ATSDPRQNLYGYT
TRBV7-3 | ASSSGPTGETQY
TRBV6-5 | ASSSSGLRGNTIY
TRBV4-2 | ASSVETGSQF
TRBV4-1 | ASSQEGTILRTGYT
TRBV3-1/TRBV3-2 | ASSQGGAFLNEKLF
TRBV3-1/TRBV3-2 | ASSPGTGGMTQY
TRBV19 | ASSSSDGTFRAQH
TRBV7-3 | ASSLNAGNEQY
TRBV18 | ASSPPRAGGRSTEAF
TRBV6-5 | ASTTGFANTGELF
TRBV6-2/TRBV6-3 | ASSWRNYNEQF
TRBV28 | ASGVGGQITDTQY
TRBV6-6 | ASGPGGRTEAF
TRBV10-2 | ASSEWHSNQPQH
TRBV5-6 | ASSLSRAGWNEQY
TRBV20-1 | SAKWRREAF
TRBV9 | ASSVNDLSSYNEQF
TRBV7-8 | ASSLPLSRVRVGYEQY
TRBV30 | AWSDLPVTGSNGYT
TRBV5-4 | ASSLADRTVSYEQF
TRBV27 | ASSLGRGNQPQH
TRBV5-1 | ASSPGATGNTIY
TRBV7-2 | ASSLGGGGQAYEQY
TRBV6-2/TRBV6-3 | ASSGGVTEAF
TRBV5-4 | ASSLSSGVSDTQY
TRBV5-1 | ASSLEERSTDTQY
TRBV20-1 | SASVQGEGGYT
TRBV19 | ASSIQGGGQPQH
TRBV5-1 | ASSLEQYYEQY
TRBV10-2 | ASSDESGFEKLF